One and the same sample provided the 32 T cell receptor beta chains below, sequenced in a study of blood T cell repertoires in COVID-19. Generated by immunoSEQ multiplex PCR, the TCRdb table keeps only in-frame clones and is missing some. The table includes approximately 94,000 clones, approximately 86% detected once. Sequenced input: peripheral blood. These receptors all come from a human donor in a cohort sampled during active COVID-19.

This chain links TRBV7-2 with TRBJ1-1; a possible D gene is TRBD1 (6 bases). The CDR3 has 14 residues. With 5 bases removed from V and 7 bases from J, the gap between germline ends came to 17 bases. Germline V lookup: CDR1 SGHTA, CDR2 FQGNSA. CDR3 amino acids: CASSTLTGLSEAFF. Here the CDR3 DNA reads TGTGCCAGCAGCACCCTGACAGGCCTAAGTGAAGCTTTCTTT.

The chain links TRBV28 to TRBJ2-5; possible D gene TRBD2, 6 bases. V was cut by 10 bases and J by 3 bases, with 15 bases left in between. The CDR3 covers 13 residues. The germline V gene encodes CDR1 MDHEN and CDR2 SYDVKM. The CDR3 DNA is TGTGCCACCTTGGACTATTCAGAAGAGACCCAGTACTTC. This codes for CATLDYSEETQYF.

V usage is TRBV11-2 and J usage is TRBJ1-2, with a possible D match to TRBD1 (6 bases). This CDR3 has 14 residues. The V gene's germline CDR1 is SGHAT and CDR2 FQNNGV. Trimming shortened V by 5 bases and J by 4 bases, and 14 bases separated the two germline ends. This CDR3 reads CASSRTWDTYGYTF. The CDR3 DNA sequence: TGTGCCAGCAGCCGAACCTGGGACACCTATGGCTACACCTTC.

The table lists this clone with a count of one. CDR3 amino acids: CASTGQGFDEQFF. In DNA, the CDR3 is TGTGCCAGTACGGGACAGGGATTCGATGAGCAGTTCTTC. The chain couples TRBV6-5 to TRBJ2-1, with TRBD1 matching 9 bases. CDR1 and CDR2 from the germline V gene are MNHEY and SVGAGI. V gave up 9 bases and J gave up 8 bases; unmatched junction bases: 8. The CDR3 is 13 residues long.

The rearrangement joins TRBV5-6 to TRBJ1-5; D may be TRBD1 (5 bases). The CDR3 runs to 15 residues. Germline CDR1 SGHDT, CDR2 YYEEEE. The V end was cut by 0 bases, the J end by 3 bases, with 10 bases between. CDR3 amino acids: CASSLGGENNQPQHF. The DNA for the CDR3 is TGTGCCAGCAGCTTGGGGGGGGAGAACAATCAGCCCCAGCATTTT. Full variable domain (outside the CDR3, taken from reference TRBV5-6 and TRBJ1-5): DAGVTQSPTHLIKTRGQQVTLRCSPKSGHDTVSWYQQALGQGPQFIFQYYEEEERQRGNFPDRFSGHQFPNYSSELNVNALLLGDSALYLCASSLGGENNQPQHFGDGTRLSIL.

The chain combines TRBV19 with TRBJ2-1, with 13 bases matching TRBD2. Germline assignment: CDR1 LNHDA and CDR2 SQIVND (reference sequence). CDR3 length equals 18 residues. The trim removed 4 bases at V and 5 bases at J, leaving 11 bases unmatched. The CDR3, as DNA: TGTGCCAGTAGTACCAGCATCGGACTAGCGGGAGTGGACAATGAGCAGTTCTTC. Protein: CASSTSIGLAGVDNEQFF.

The chain combines TRBV30 with TRBJ2-1, with 7 bases that match TRBD1. The trim removed 7 bases at V and 5 bases at J, leaving 11 bases unmatched. The CDR3 length is 14 residues. Germline-derived CDR1 and CDR2 are GTSNPN and SVGIG (reference sequence). This chain's CDR3 is CAFLWTGSHNEQFF. The CDR3 coding sequence is TGTGCCTTCCTCTGGACAGGTTCCCACAATGAGCAGTTCTTC.

CDR3 sequence: CASSRKTSGQETQYF. In DNA, the CDR3 is TGTGCCAGCAGCCGTAAGACTAGCGGGCAAGAGACCCAGTACTTC. The chain uses TRBV6-6 and TRBJ2-5; 10 nucleotides line up with TRBD2. Unmatched junction bases numbered 6, after V lost 6 bases and J lost 2 bases. This CDR3 comprises 15 residues. The V gene's germline CDR1 is MNHNY and CDR2 SVGAGI (reference sequence).

CDR3 amino acids: CASSSNRGYNSPLHF. The CDR3 DNA follows: TGTGCCAGCAGCTCAAATCGGGGTTATAATTCACCCCTCCACTTT. V usage is TRBV7-9 and J usage is TRBJ1-6; D is unresolved. This CDR3 has 15 amino acids. Trimming stripped 4 bases from V and 4 bases from J, with 11 bases between. Germline V CDR1 and CDR2: SEHNR, FQNEAQ (reference sequence).

The rearrangement uses TRBV7-2 and TRBJ1-1; D remains ambiguous. This CDR3 comprises 14 residues. CDR1 and CDR2 from the germline V gene are SGHTA and FQGNSA. The V end lost 2 bases, the J end lost 9 bases, and 16 bases lay between the germline ends. CDR3: CASSLSSTVYKAFF. CDR3 in DNA: TGTGCCAGCAGCTTAAGTAGTACAGTTTACAAAGCTTTCTTT.

This clone was observed a few times. The chain is built from TRBV7-9 and TRBJ1-3; 9 bases match TRBD1. This CDR3 contains 16 residues. Germline CDR1 is SEHNR and CDR2 is FQNEAQ (reference sequence). Trimming at V came to 2 bases and at J to 3 bases, leaving 5 bases not matched to a gene. The CDR3 DNA follows: TGTGCCAGCAGCTTATGGGACAGGGTCGATGGAAACACCATATATTTT. Amino acids: CASSLWDRVDGNTIYF. Using reference TRBV7-9 and TRBJ1-3 for the parts outside the CDR3, the full variable domain is DTGVSQNPRHKITKRGQNVTFRCDPISEHNRLYWYRQTLGQGPEFLTYFQNEAQLEKSRLLSDRFSAERPKGSFSTLEIQRTEQGDSAMYLCASSLWDRVDGNTIYFGEGSWLTVV.

This chain connects TRBV27 to TRBJ2-7; 8 bases are shared with TRBD2. With V trimmed by 5 bases and J by 3 bases, 12 bases remained unmatched. This CDR3 has 16 residues. In germline, CDR1 is MNHEY, CDR2 SMNVEV (reference sequence). The CDR3 here is CASSPPGTRKFYEQYF. The CDR3, as DNA: TGTGCCAGCAGTCCCCCCGGGACTAGGAAGTTCTACGAGCAGTACTTC.

The chain has TRBV6-2 or TRBV6-3 and TRBJ2-7; maybe TRBD2 (6 bases). Trimming removed 2 bases at V and 6 bases at J, with 20 bases between. The germline V gene encodes CDR1 MNHEY and CDR2 SVGEGT. This CDR3 is 16 amino acids long. The CDR3 sequence is CASSYPRGSGRTEQYF. The CDR3 coding sequence is TGTGCCAGCAGTTACCCCCGGGGGAGCGGGCGGACCGAGCAGTACTTC.

The chain has TRBV5-1 and TRBJ2-1, with 7 bases that match TRBD2. Germline loops: CDR1 SGHRS, CDR2 YFSETQ. The junction had 9 bases not matched to a gene; V was cut back by 1 base and J by 5 bases. The CDR3 runs 16 residues. In nucleotides, the CDR3 is TGCGCCAGCAGCTTGTTTTGGCGGGAGTTGAACAATGAGCAGTTCTTC. Encoded protein: CASSLFWRELNNEQFF.

This rearrangement joins TRBV2 to TRBJ1-6; no firm D call. The CDR3 extends over 15 amino acids. Trimming took 9 bases from V and 7 from J, leaving 19 bases between them. The germline CDR1 and CDR2 sequences are SNHLY and FYNNEI. The CDR3 loop is CASSPRGTRNSPLHF. The CDR3 region has the DNA TGTGCCAGTTCCCCCCGGGGAACCCGAAATTCACCCCTCCACTTT.

The V gene is TRBV28, the J gene TRBJ2-1; no definite D call. V lost 6 bases, J lost 4 bases, and 16 bases lay in between. The CDR3 runs to 15 residues. Looked up from germline, CDR1 is MDHEN and CDR2 is SYDVKM. CDR3 protein: CASRSAPVGYNEQFF. The CDR3 bases are TGTGCCAGCAGGTCCGCCCCGGTCGGTTACAATGAGCAGTTCTTC.

This chain links TRBV6-5 with TRBJ2-5; 7 bases are shared with TRBD2. V trimming: 7 bases; J trimming: 1 base; junction bases outside the gene matches: 6. This CDR3 spans 14 amino acids. Germline V gives CDR1 MNHEY, CDR2 SVGAGI. In DNA form, the CDR3 reads TGTGCCAGCACCATAGCGGGCGTCCAAGAGACCCAGTACTTC. It translates to CASTIAGVQETQYF.

The rearrangement links TRBV28 to TRBJ1-5; 8 bases line up with TRBD1. The junction had 7 bases not matched to a gene; V was cut back by 10 bases and J by 5 bases. In germline, CDR1 is MDHEN, CDR2 SYDVKM. CDR3 length equals 13 residues. CDR3 amino acids: CATQGATYQPQHF. In DNA form, the CDR3 reads TGTGCCACCCAGGGGGCCACTTATCAGCCCCAGCATTTT.

Here the CDR3 reads CASSLRAIYEQYF. Written as DNA, the CDR3 is TGTGCCAGCAGTCTGCGAGCGATCTACGAGCAGTACTTC. This chain links TRBV28 with TRBJ2-7; D unclear. This CDR3 is 13 amino acids long. The V end was cut by 5 bases, the J end by 3 bases, with 11 bases between. In germline, CDR1 is MDHEN, CDR2 SYDVKM.

This CDR3 is CASSVVFGQDTQYF. The CDR3, as DNA: TGTGCCAGCAGCGTAGTTTTCGGACAAGATACGCAGTATTTT. The V gene is TRBV9, the J gene TRBJ2-3; D is perhaps TRBD1 (5 bases). Germline CDR1 and CDR2: SGDLS and YYNGEE. Between the trimmed V and J ends, which lost 0 bases and 5 bases, there was a span of 10 bases. CDR3 length: 14 residues.

V usage is TRBV9 and J usage is TRBJ2-5; D is possibly TRBD1 (5 bases). The CDR3 contains 15 residues. Germline values: CDR1 SGDLS, CDR2 YYNGEE. V gave up 4 bases and J gave up 0 bases, with 13 bases separating them. CDR3 sequence: CASSQGTPYQETQYF. The CDR3 DNA is TGTGCCAGCAGCCAGGGAACTCCGTACCAAGAGACCCAGTACTTC.

The rearrangement uses TRBV19 and TRBJ2-5; TRBD1 might be the D (5 bases). V gave up 5 bases and J gave up 4 bases, with 17 bases separating them. Germline V lookup: CDR1 LNHDA, CDR2 SQIVND (reference sequence). This CDR3 region has 15 residues. The CDR3 region is CASSAYQGDGETQYF. DNA of the CDR3: TGTGCCAGTAGTGCTTACCAGGGCGATGGAGAGACCCAGTACTTC.

The genes are TRBV7-2 and TRBJ1-1; possible D gene TRBD1, 6 bases. The CDR3 runs 16 residues. Germline V gene data show CDR1 as SGHTA and CDR2 as FQGNSA. V lost 5 bases, J lost 6 bases, and 22 bases lay in between. The DNA for the CDR3 is TGTGCCAGCAGCCCGGAGGGGGGGAGGGTCGTTGCTGAAGCTTTCTTT. This translates into CASSPEGGRVVAEAFF. The full variable domain, rest sourced from reference TRBV7-2 and TRBJ1-1, is GAGVSQSPSNKVTEKGKDVELRCDPISGHTALYWYRQSLGQGLEFLIYFQGNSAPDKSGLPSDRFSAERTGGSVSTLTIQRTQQEDSAVYLCASSPEGGRVVAEAFFGQGTRLTVV.

The rearrangement uses TRBV19 and TRBJ1-5, with D hard to call. V was cut by 7 bases and J by 0 bases, with 10 bases left in between. Germline V CDR1 and CDR2: LNHDA, SQIVND (reference sequence). This CDR3 has 14 amino acids. CDR3 DNA: TGTGCCAGTACCCGGGAGTTTAGCAATCAGCCCCAGCATTTT. Translation: CASTREFSNQPQHF.

The rearrangement joins TRBV5-1 to TRBJ2-7, with 7 bases identical to TRBD1. This CDR3 contains 14 residues. Germline-derived CDR1 and CDR2 are SGHRS and YFSETQ. V dropped 5 bases and J dropped 6; count of bases not matched to a gene: 11. This CDR3 reads CASRGLTGRFEQYF. CDR3 DNA: TGCGCCAGCAGAGGGTTGACAGGGCGGTTCGAGCAGTACTTC.

The chain joins TRBV19 to TRBJ1-2; 7 bases agree with TRBD1. The CDR3 is 14 amino acids. Germline loops: CDR1 LNHDA, CDR2 SQIVND (reference sequence). V gave up 5 bases and J gave up 2 bases; unmatched junction bases: 5. This CDR3 reads CASSPRDSNYGYTF. As DNA, the CDR3 is TGTGCCAGTAGTCCCAGGGACAGCAACTATGGCTACACCTTC.

CDR3 residues: CATSRGSGQMYQETQYF. The CDR3, as DNA: TGTGCCACCAGCAGAGGATCGGGACAGATGTACCAAGAGACCCAGTACTTC. The chain has TRBV15 and TRBJ2-5; 7 nucleotides match TRBD1. The ends lost 1 base at V and 0 bases at J; junction bases unmatched: 8. The CDR3 sequence is 17 residues long. Germline CDR1 and CDR2: LNHNV and YYDKDF (reference sequence).

The rearrangement joins TRBV7-3 to TRBJ2-2, with 11 bases that match TRBD2. CDR1 and CDR2 (germline): SGHTA, FQGTGA. The junction had 8 bases not matched to a gene; V was cut back by 1 base and J by 1 base. The CDR3 consists of 19 residues. Here the CDR3 reads CASSLRPLLAGGNTGELFF. The CDR3 coding sequence is TGTGCCAGCAGCTTAAGGCCCCTCCTAGCGGGAGGGAACACCGGGGAGCTGTTTTTT.

The J gene is TRBJ2-1, the V gene TRBV3-1 (or the pseudogene TRBV3-2); 8 nucleotides match TRBD1. V lost 4 bases and J lost 0; bases outside the gene matches: 8. Germline values: CDR1 LGHDT, CDR2 YNNKEL (reference sequence). This CDR3 is 17 amino acids long. The CDR3 region is CASSPLGQGASYNEQFF. The CDR3 DNA sequence: TGTGCCAGCAGCCCTCTAGGACAGGGTGCCTCCTACAATGAGCAGTTCTTC.

The rearrangement uses TRBV20-1 and TRBJ2-7; 11 nucleotides agree with TRBD2. V dropped 3 bases and J dropped 2; count of bases not matched to a gene: 6. Per germline, CDR1 DFQATT and CDR2 SNEGSKA (reference sequence). The CDR3 spans 15 residues. This CDR3 reads CSASLELAGAYEQYF. Here the CDR3 DNA reads TGCAGTGCTAGTCTAGAACTAGCGGGGGCCTACGAGCAGTACTTC.

This chain connects TRBV6-6 to TRBJ2-3; 10 bases fit TRBD2. The germline V gene has CDR1 MNHNY and CDR2 SVGAGI (reference sequence). V gave up 7 bases and J gave up 6 bases; unmatched junction bases: 13. This CDR3 has 16 amino acids. CDR3 in amino acids: CASNPLLAGVLDTQYF. As DNA, the CDR3 is TGTGCCAGCAATCCCCTGCTAGCGGGAGTTTTGGATACGCAGTATTTT.

The rearrangement links TRBV4-1 to TRBJ2-2; 11 nucleotides align to TRBD1. This CDR3 is built from 15 residues. Germline loops: CDR1 MGHRA, CDR2 YSYEKL. The V and J ends lost 7 bases and 7 bases, in that order; junction bases with no gene match: 8. This chain's CDR3 is CASTPRDRGDGELFF. CDR3 coding DNA: TGCGCCAGCACCCCCCGGGACAGGGGGGACGGGGAGCTGTTTTTT.